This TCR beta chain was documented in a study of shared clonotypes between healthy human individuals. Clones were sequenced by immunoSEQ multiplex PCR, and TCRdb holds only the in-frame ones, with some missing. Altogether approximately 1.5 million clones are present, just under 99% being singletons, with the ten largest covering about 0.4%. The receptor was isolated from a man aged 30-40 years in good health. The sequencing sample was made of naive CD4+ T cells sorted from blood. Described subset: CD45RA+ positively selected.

The CDR3 is CASSVSPGVEKLFF. The CDR3, as DNA: TGTGCCAGCAGCGTGTCTCCGGGAGTTGAAAAACTGTTTTTT. This chain connects TRBV9 to TRBJ1-4; D is uncertain. Germline V lookup: CDR1 SGDLS, CDR2 YYNGEE. The CDR3 length is 14 residues. V was cut by 2 bases and J by 7 bases, with 12 bases left in between.